This paragraph reports one T cell receptor beta chain. The repertoire was sequenced with immunoSEQ multiplex PCR; TCRdb's copy has only in-frame clones and lacks some. The repertoire consists of roughly 84,000 clones, with around 80% occurring once and the leading ten covering 15% to 19%. The sample comes from a study of blood T cell repertoires in COVID-19. In the study overall: PBMCs, B-cell-depleted T cells, or T cells were the source of the cDNA or gDNA that made up the material.

The germline V gene encodes CDR1 ENHRY and CDR2 SYGVKD. The CDR3 loop spans 17 amino acids. The V segment lost 3 bases and the J segment 2 bases; nucleotides outside the gene matches: 7. The sample consisted of peripheral blood. This chain links TRBV10-3 with TRBJ2-1; 10 positions agree with TRBD2. This clonotype originated in a woman older than 75 with acute or convalescent COVID-19. The CDR3 DNA is TGTGCCATCAGTGACCGTAGCGGGGGGATAACCTACAATGAGCAGTTCTTC. It encodes CAISDRSGGITYNEQFF.